These T cell receptor beta chains were read from a single sample in a study of T-cell memory formation after mild COVID-19. TCRdb called the 5' RACE reads again in MiXCR, with one record for every CDR3 protein. The top ten hold under 30% of the sample, which has 250,000 or so distinct CDR3 sequences, approximately 19% seen once. The sequencing sample was made of PBMCs or a T cell subset sorted from them (not recorded which). The receptor set was obtained from a man aged 18 to 29 who had mild COVID-19 (a few samples of this study predate the infection). Cell type and time point are not known. Both conserved end residues are part of each CDR3. Each record gives: V gene, J gene, D gene, clone size, CDR3 protein, CDR3 DNA. The D gene is left open where the match is weak. The size field is filled for only some rows; it gives once, few, many or a size class.

V: TRBV24-1; J: TRBJ1-4; D: NA; size: NA; CDR3: CATSDGREKLFF; DNA: TGTGCCACCAGTGACGGACGGGAAAAACTGTTTTTT
V: TRBV27; J: TRBJ2-2; D: NA; size: NA; CDR3: CASSPARGANTGELFF; DNA: TGTGCCAGCAGTCCGGCCAGGGGAGCGAACACCGGGGAGCTGTTTTTT
V: TRBV20-1; J: TRBJ1-2; D: NA; size: NA; CDR3: CSARSHLGGRDGYTF; DNA: TGCAGTGCTAGATCCCACCTCGGGGGGAGGGATGGCTACACCTTC
V: TRBV20-1; J: TRBJ2-7; D: NA; size: NA; CDR3: CSAPWGPSYEQYF; DNA: TGCAGTGCTCCGTGGGGGCCGTCTTACGAGCAGTACTTC
V: TRBV5-1; J: TRBJ2-7; D: NA; size: NA; CDR3: CASSLRGSLYEQYF; DNA: TGCGCCAGCAGCTTGAGGGGTTCCCTCTACGAGCAGTACTTC
V: TRBV20-1; J: TRBJ2-1; D: TRBD2; size: NA; CDR3: CSALAGGRPNEQFF; DNA: TGCAGTGCTTTAGCGGGGGGACGACCCAATGAGCAGTTCTTC
V: TRBV10-3; J: TRBJ1-3; D: NA; size: many; CDR3: CATRPRIGNTIYF; DNA: TGTGCCACCCGCCCAAGAATCGGGAACACCATATATTTT
V: TRBV5-1; J: TRBJ2-3; D: NA; size: few; CDR3: CASSLVDRSTDTQYF; DNA: TGCGCCAGCAGCTTGGTAGACAGGTCCACAGATACGCAGTATTTT
V: TRBV7-9; J: TRBJ2-1; D: TRBD2; size: few; CDR3: CASSFVGLARNEQFF; DNA: TGTGCCAGCAGCTTCGTCGGACTAGCGCGGAATGAGCAGTTCTTC
V: TRBV3-1; J: TRBJ2-5; D: NA; size: few; CDR3: CASSQFTQETQYF; DNA: TGTGCCAGCAGCCAATTCACCCAAGAGACCCAGTACTTC